These T cell receptor beta chains were read from a single sample in a study of CXCR3-negative and CXCR3-positive naive CD8 T cells. From the 5' RACE reads, TCRdb lists one entry per CDR3 protein and no DNA. Recorded here are 100,000 or so distinct CDR3 sequences; the top ten clones represent 0.36%. Sequencing was carried out using naive CXCR3+ CD8+ T cells from blood. The receptors were gathered from a human donor in good health. Some clones in this sample may be carry-over from other donors' samples. The CDR3 runs from the conserved cysteine through the conserved F or W.

V gene,J gene,CDR3 protein
TRBV27,TRBJ2-2,CASSLLGGPGGELFF
TRBV7-8,TRBJ2-3,CASSFDPRTDTQYF
TRBV5-1,TRBJ2-2,CASSLKRMVDSGELFF
TRBV5-5,TRBJ1-2,CASSLGPQTNYGYTF
TRBV20-1,TRBJ2-7,CSALDVAYYEQYF
TRBV12-3/TRBV12-4,TRBJ2-3,CASSTGQGEEDTQYF
TRBV5-4,TRBJ2-5,CASSLAKLAGQGETQYF
TRBV11-2,TRBJ2-7,CASSLYFEHEQYF
TRBV10-3,TRBJ2-1,CAISEDGNEQFF
TRBV7-6,TRBJ2-3,CASRQTTQGADTQYF
TRBV4-2,TRBJ2-1,CASSQRGGNEQFF
TRBV5-1,TRBJ2-1,CASSLVRMSDRGGGAGANEQFF
TRBV5-1,TRBJ1-2,CASRRGGSDYGYTF
TRBV7-9,TRBJ2-5,CASSRDSFLGSQYF
TRBV5-6,TRBJ2-7,CASTLLAGEQYF
TRBV27,TRBJ1-2,CASSLGTGLAYGYTF
TRBV7-9,TRBJ2-7,CASSAQGVDYEQYF
TRBV6-1,TRBJ2-3,CASSGLAKEITDTQYF
TRBV29-1,TRBJ2-7,CSAKGSLVEQYF
TRBV28,TRBJ2-7,CASWRMGAHEQYF
TRBV11-2,TRBJ2-1,CASSNRRGQAYNEQFF
TRBV9,TRBJ1-2,CASSAPGQDNYGYTF
TRBV7-9,TRBJ2-1,CASSPDRGADNEQFF
TRBV28,TRBJ2-1,CATEPEAAYNEQFF
TRBV29-1,TRBJ2-1,CSVRGREGTQFF
TRBV7-3,TRBJ2-1,CASSLHLGLSNEQFF
TRBV15,TRBJ2-3,CATSVRLAGGADTQYF
TRBV6-6,TRBJ2-1,CASSHGTGDESYNEQFF
TRBV7-3,TRBJ2-7,CASSSGASSEQYF
TRBV28,TRBJ2-7,CASSPWGDRHYEQYF
TRBV3-1,TRBJ2-1,CASSQDRSFYNEQFF
TRBV7-2,TRBJ1-2,CASSTYRDRSGYTF
TRBV5-6,TRBJ2-5,CASNFGTRQETQYF
TRBV7-9,TRBJ1-2,CASSLAGRGHDYGYTF
TRBV12-3/TRBV12-4,TRBJ2-3,CASSYDTDTQYF
TRBV27,TRBJ2-2,CASSLGQGALMELFF
TRBV7-8,TRBJ2-7,CASSPGTSGDYEQYF
TRBV9,TRBJ2-5,CASSERDRRETQYF
TRBV20-1,TRBJ1-5,CSARPTLDNQPQHF
TRBV29-1,TRBJ2-1,CSVRTGGGEQFF
TRBV3-1,TRBJ2-4,CASSQDRESLRGF
TRBV7-3,TRBJ1-1,CASSLNIYTEAFF
TRBV19,TRBJ1-3,CASSPSPWGGISGNTIYF
TRBV7-8,TRBJ1-1,CATTGTSIPEAFF
TRBV4-3,TRBJ2-3,CASSQDRKGTDTQYF
TRBV4-3,TRBJ2-1,CASSQDVRSTRSSYNEQFF
TRBV3-1,TRBJ2-7,CASSLTGGRPSYEQYF
TRBV3-1,TRBJ2-7,CASSQDQNWASGGYYEQYF
TRBV7-9,TRBJ2-1,CASSHQSPIAGGPHNEQFF
TRBV9,TRBJ2-3,CASSVDGRGTSTDTQYF
TRBV28,TRBJ2-5,CASSSRTRRETQYF
TRBV2,TRBJ2-7,CASIKITYEQYF
TRBV11-2,TRBJ2-7,CASSPRLLAGTLDEQYF